This T cell receptor (beta chain) was profiled in a study of blood T cell repertoires in COVID-19 (dated by TCRdb to 2020 to 2021). Regarding the study in general: Collaborator samples came from the United States, Italy and Spain and covered acute and convalescent phases of COVID-19. Where available, HLA class I and class II types were obtained from metadata supplied by the sample provider rather than from assay-based typing. Sample metadata almost always included a de-identified subject ID, COVID-19 status, age in years and sex. Subjects who had been exposed to COVID-19, were actively infected with it, or had recovered from it provided the deeply sampled blood TCRbeta repertoires that made up the dataset. The material from the prospective study consisted of cDNA or gDNA derived from T cells, B-cell-depleted T cells, or PBMCs. The repertoires were released in a freely available public database meant as a resource for research on the immune response to SARS-CoV-2. The samples were drawn from two sources: the first 160 participants of the ongoing ImmuneRACE study, and 1,200 or so subjects contributed by 6 global collaborators. Points the paper makes about the study in general: Clinical and demographic metadata were provided uncurated, with the amount varying by source and participant.

For this clone: The clone's antigen remains unknown. Base qualities were left out, and no much larger clone turns up one base away.

CDR1 and CDR2 are drawn from the germline V gene (reference sequence): SEHNR, FQNEAQ. The V end gives up 4 bases and the J end 2 bases, leaving 8 bases in the junction not matched to a gene. The CDR3 starts with the cysteine, ends with the phenylalanine, and has 18 residues. Here the CDR3 DNA is all that survives: 54 bases in frame from base 1. TCRbeta CDR3 regions were amplified from genomic DNA by means of the immunoSEQ Assay, a bias-controlled multiplex PCR. Processing in the source paper ran as follows. The number of nucleated cells in each sample was estimated from the amplification of reference gene primers within the assay. To quantify the absolute abundance of each unique TCRbeta CDR3 rearrangement, sequence reads were collapsed and filtered. For each sample, productive Simpson clonality was calculated by taking the square root of Simpson's diversity index across productive rearrangements. In TCRdb, the immuneACCESS table is reduced to in-frame sequences with V and J assigned. These tables do not hold every clone; where another copy was compared, an unresolved V gene accounts for under half, and the others remain unexplained. The DNA was the basis for D and trimming; V, J and clone size are from that table. The sample table contains 150,000 to 180,000 clones; only one count was recorded for about 80% of them. The ten top clones hold approximately 30% of the sample.

Collaborating institutions collected whole blood in K2EDTA tubes following their own protocols. Collaborator samples were shipped for TCRbeta analysis as frozen whole blood, isolated PBMCs, or DNA extracted from either sample type. The chain links TRBV7-9 with TRBJ2-1; 13 nucleotides in the junction match TRBD2. Specimen: peripheral blood. The receptor comes from an older woman with acute or convalescent COVID-19. The sequenced DNA is TGTGCCAGCAGCTCAGGACCTACTAGCGGGGGGGCCTACAATGAGCAGTTCTTC. Translated, this is CASSSGPTSGGAYNEQFF. With the portions outside the CDR3 filled from the reference TRBV7-9 and TRBJ2-1 genes, the complete variable region becomes DTGVSQNPRHKITKRGQNVTFRCDPISEHNRLYWYRQTLGQGPEFLTYFQNEAQLEKSRLLSDRFSAERPKGSFSTLEIQRTEQGDSAMYLCASSSGPTSGGAYNEQFFGPGTRLTVL.